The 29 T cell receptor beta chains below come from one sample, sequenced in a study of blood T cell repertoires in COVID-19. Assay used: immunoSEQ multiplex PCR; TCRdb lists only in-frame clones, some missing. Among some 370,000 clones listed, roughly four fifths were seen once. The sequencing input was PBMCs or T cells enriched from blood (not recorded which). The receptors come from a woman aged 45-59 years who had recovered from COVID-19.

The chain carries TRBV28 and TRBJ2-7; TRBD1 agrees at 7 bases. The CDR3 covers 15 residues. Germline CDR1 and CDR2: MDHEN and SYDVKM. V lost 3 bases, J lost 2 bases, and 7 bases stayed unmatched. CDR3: CASSLQTGNTYEQYF. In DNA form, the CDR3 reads TGTGCCAGCAGTTTGCAGACAGGGAATACCTACGAGCAGTACTTC.

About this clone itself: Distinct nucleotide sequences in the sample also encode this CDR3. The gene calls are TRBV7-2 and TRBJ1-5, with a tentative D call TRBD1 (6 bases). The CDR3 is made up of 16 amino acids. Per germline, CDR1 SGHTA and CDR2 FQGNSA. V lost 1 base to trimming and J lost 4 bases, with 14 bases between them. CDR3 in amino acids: CASSLVGGAGNQPQHF. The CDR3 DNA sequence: TGTGCCAGCAGCTTAGTGGGGGGGGCAGGGAATCAGCCCCAGCATTTT.

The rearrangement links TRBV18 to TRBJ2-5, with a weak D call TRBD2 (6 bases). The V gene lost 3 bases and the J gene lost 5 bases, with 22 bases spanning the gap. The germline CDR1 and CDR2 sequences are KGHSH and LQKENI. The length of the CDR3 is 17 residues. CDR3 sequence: CASSPQPVTGSSETQYF. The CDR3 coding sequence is TGTGCCAGCTCACCCCAGCCAGTGACCGGGAGTTCGGAGACCCAGTACTTC.

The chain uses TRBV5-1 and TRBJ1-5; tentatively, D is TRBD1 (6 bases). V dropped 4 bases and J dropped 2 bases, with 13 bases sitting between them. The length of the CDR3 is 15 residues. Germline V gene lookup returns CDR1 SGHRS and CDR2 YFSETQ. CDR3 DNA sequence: TGCGCCAGCAGCCTAACAGGGACCGGCAATCAGCCCCAGCATTTT. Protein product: CASSLTGTGNQPQHF.

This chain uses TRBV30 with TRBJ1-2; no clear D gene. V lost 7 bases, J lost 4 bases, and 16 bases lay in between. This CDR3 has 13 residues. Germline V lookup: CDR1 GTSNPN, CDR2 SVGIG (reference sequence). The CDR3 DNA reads TGTGCCTCCCCGTTGGGCCTACCCTATGGCTACACCTTC. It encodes CASPLGLPYGYTF.

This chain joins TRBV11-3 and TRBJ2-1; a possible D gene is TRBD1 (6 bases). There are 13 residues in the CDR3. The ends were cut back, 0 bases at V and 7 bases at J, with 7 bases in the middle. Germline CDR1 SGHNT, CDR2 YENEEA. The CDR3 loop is CASSLEGANEQFF. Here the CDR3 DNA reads TGTGCCAGCAGCTTAGAGGGGGCTAATGAGCAGTTCTTC.

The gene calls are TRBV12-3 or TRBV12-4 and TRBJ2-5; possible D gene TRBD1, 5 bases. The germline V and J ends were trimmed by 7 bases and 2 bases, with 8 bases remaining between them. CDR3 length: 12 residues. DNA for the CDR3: TGTGCCAGCAAAAGGGGACAAGAGACCCAGTACTTC. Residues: CASKRGQETQYF.

The CDR3 reads CASSAGQGGNTIYF. Here the CDR3 DNA reads TGTGCCAGCAGCGCCGGACAGGGAGGAAACACCATATATTTT. The chain couples TRBV5-4 to TRBJ1-3; 8 bases fit TRBD1. Trimming took 4 bases from V and 4 from J; bases not matched to a gene: 4. CDR3 length: 14 amino acids. Germline CDR1 reads SGHNT; CDR2 reads YYREEE (reference sequence).

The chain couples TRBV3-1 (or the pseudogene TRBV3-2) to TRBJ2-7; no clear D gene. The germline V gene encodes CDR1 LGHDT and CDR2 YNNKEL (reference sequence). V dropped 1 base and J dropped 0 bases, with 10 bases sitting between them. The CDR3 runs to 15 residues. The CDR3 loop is CASSQAYDISYEQYF. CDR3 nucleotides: TGTGCCAGCAGCCAAGCATACGACATCTCCTACGAGCAGTACTTC.

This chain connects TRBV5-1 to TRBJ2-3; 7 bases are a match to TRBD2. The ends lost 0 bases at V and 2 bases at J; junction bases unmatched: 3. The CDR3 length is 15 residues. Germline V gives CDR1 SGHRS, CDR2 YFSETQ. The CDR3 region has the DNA TGCGCCAGCAGCTTGGGACTAGCATCCACAGATACGCAGTATTTT. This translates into CASSLGLASTDTQYF.

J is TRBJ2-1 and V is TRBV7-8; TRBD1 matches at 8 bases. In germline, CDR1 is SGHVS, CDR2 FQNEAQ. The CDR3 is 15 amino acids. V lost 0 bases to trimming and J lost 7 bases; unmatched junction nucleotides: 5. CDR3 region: CASSLAQGAGNEQFF. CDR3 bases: TGTGCCAGCAGCTTAGCGCAGGGGGCAGGGAATGAGCAGTTCTTC.

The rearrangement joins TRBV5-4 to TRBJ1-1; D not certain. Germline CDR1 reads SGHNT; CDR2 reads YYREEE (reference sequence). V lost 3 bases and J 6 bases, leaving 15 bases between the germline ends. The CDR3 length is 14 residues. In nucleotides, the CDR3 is TGTGCCAGCAGCTCCCCCCCCAGGTCGTCTGAAGCTTTCTTT. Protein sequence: CASSSPPRSSEAFF.

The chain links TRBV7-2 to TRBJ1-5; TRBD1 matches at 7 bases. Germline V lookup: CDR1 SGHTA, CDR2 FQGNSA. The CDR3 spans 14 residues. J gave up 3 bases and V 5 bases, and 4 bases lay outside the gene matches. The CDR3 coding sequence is TGTGCCAGCAGCACCGACAGGGTCAATCAGCCCCAGCATTTT. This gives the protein CASSTDRVNQPQHF. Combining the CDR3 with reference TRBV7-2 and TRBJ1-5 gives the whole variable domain GAGVSQSPSNKVTEKGKDVELRCDPISGHTALYWYRQSLGQGLEFLIYFQGNSAPDKSGLPSDRFSAERTGGSVSTLTIQRTQQEDSAVYLCASSTDRVNQPQHFGDGTRLSIL.

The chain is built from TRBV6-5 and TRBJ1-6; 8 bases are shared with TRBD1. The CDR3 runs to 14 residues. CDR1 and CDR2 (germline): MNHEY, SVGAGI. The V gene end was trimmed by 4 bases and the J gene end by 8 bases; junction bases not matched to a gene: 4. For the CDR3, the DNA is TGTGCCAGCAGTTTTACAGGGGGACATTCACCCCTCCACTTT. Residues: CASSFTGGHSPLHF.

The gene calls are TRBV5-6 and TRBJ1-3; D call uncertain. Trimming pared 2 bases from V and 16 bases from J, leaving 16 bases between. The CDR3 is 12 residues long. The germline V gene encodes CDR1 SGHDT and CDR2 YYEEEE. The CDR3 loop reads CASSLISGVLYF. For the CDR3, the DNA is TGTGCCAGCAGCTTAATTAGCGGTGTCCTGTATTTT.

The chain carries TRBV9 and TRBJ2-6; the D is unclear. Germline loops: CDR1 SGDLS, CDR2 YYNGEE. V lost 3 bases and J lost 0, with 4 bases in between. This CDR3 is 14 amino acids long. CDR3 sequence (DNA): TGTGCCAGCAGCGCCCTCTCTGGGGCCAACGTCCTGACTTTC. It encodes CASSALSGANVLTF. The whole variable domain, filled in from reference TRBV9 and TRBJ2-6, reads DSGVTQTPKHLITATGQRVTLRCSPRSGDLSVYWYQQSLDQGLQFLIQYYNGEERAKGNILERFSAQQFPDLHSELNLSSLELGDSALYFCASSALSGANVLTFGAGSRLTVL.

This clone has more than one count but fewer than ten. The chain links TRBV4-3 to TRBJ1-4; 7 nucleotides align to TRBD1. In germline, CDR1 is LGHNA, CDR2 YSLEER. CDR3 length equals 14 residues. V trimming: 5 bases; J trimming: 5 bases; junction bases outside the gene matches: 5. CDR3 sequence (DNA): TGCGCCAGCAGCATGACAGGGAGAAATGAAAAACTGTTTTTT. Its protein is CASSMTGRNEKLFF.

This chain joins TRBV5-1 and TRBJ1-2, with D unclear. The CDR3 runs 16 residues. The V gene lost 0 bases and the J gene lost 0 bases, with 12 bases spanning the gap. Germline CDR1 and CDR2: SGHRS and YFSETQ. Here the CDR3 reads CASSLDGIPANYGYTF. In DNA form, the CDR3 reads TGCGCCAGCAGCTTGGACGGGATTCCAGCTAACTATGGCTACACCTTC.

The CDR3 reads CASSPGEPGHLNSPLHF. Written as DNA, the CDR3 is TGCGCCAGCAGCCCCGGCGAACCGGGACACCTGAATTCACCCCTCCACTTT. This chain uses TRBV5-1 with TRBJ1-6; a possible D gene is TRBD1 (6 bases). V shed 4 bases and J shed 7 bases, with 21 bases lying between them. CDR1 is SGHRS and CDR2 is YFSETQ in the germline V gene. CDR3 length equals 17 residues.

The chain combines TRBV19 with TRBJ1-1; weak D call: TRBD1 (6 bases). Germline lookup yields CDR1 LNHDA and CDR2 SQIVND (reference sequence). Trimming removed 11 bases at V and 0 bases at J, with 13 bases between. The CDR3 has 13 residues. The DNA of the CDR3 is TGTGCCGCCACGACAGGAATGAACACTGAAGCTTTCTTT. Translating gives CAATTGMNTEAFF.

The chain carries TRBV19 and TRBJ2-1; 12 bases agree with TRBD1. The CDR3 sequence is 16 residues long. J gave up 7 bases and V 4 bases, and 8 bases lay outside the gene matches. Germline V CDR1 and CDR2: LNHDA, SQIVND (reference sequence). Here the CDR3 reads CASSKRGTGGGNEQFF. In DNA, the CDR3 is TGTGCCAGTAGTAAACGGGGGACAGGGGGCGGAAATGAGCAGTTCTTC.

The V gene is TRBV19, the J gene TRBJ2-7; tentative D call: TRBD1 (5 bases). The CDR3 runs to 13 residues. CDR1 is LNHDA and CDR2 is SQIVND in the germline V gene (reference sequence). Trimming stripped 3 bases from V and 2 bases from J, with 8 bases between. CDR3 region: CASSMGPTYEQYF. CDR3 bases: TGTGCCAGTAGTATGGGGCCGACCTACGAGCAGTACTTC.

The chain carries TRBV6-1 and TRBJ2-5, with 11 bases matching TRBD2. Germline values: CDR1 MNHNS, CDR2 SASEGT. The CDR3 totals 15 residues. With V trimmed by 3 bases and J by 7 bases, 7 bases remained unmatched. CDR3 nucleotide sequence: TGTGCCAGCAGTGATTGGACTAGCGGGCGGGGGACCCAGTACTTC. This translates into CASSDWTSGRGTQYF.

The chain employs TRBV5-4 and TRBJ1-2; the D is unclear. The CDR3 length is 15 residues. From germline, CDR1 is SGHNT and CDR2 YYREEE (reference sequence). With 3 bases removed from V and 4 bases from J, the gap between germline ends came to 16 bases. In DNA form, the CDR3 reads TGTGCCAGCAGCTCCCCCCGGGGTGAGGGCTATGGCTACACCTTC. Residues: CASSSPRGEGYGYTF.

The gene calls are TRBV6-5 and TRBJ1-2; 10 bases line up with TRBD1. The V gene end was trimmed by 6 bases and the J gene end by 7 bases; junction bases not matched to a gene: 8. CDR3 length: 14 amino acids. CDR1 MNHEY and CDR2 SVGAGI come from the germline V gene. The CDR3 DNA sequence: TGTGCCAGCAGCCTCGGACAGGGGGGAGGTGGCTACACCTTC. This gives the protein CASSLGQGGGGYTF.

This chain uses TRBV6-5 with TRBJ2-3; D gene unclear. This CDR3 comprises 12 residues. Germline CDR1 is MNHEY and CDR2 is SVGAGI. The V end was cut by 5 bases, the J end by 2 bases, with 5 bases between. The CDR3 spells CASSQNTDTQYF. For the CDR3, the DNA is TGTGCCAGCAGTCAGAACACAGATACGCAGTATTTT.

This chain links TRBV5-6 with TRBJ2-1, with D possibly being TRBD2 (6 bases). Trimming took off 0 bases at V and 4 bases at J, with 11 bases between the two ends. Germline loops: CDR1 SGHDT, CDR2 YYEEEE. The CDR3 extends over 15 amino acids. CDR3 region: CASSLGLREYNEQFF. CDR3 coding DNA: TGTGCCAGCAGCTTGGGCCTCCGGGAGTACAATGAGCAGTTCTTC.

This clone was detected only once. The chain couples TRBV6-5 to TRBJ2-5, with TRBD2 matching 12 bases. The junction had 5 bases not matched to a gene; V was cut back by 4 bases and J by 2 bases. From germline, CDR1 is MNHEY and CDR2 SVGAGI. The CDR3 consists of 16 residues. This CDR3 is CASSWLTSGGQETQYF. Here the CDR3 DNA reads TGTGCCAGCAGTTGGCTGACTAGCGGGGGTCAAGAGACCCAGTACTTC.

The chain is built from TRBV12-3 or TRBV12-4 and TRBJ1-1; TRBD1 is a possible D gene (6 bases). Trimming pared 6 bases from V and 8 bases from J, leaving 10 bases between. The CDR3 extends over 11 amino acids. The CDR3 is CASSSTGEAFF. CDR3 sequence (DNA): TGTGCCAGCAGCAGTACAGGGGAAGCTTTCTTT.